The present TCR beta chain was sequenced within a study of T cells in localized non-small cell lung cancer. Overall study findings and caveats: Clonality of T cells reached its maximum in uninvolved adjacent lung, surpassing tumor. The study detected a median around 61 of the top 100 tumor clones in adjacent lung. Investigators sequenced only a single tumor region, leaving heterogeneity possible.

This clone was recorded a few times. Its specificity is not known. Measured with immunoSEQ multiplex PCR; TCRdb has only the in-frame clones, and not every one. This repertoire shows around 21,000 clones, roughly 80% found once; its top ten account for approximately 4.8%. Material: peripheral blood, obtained before any cancer treatment. This clonotype was sampled from a man aged 40 to 75 with stage I lung adenocarcinoma.

The CDR3 DNA follows: TGTGCCAGCAGCTTAGCTACTACCACAGATACGCAGTATTTT. It codes for CASSLATTTDTQYF. The chain combines TRBV9 with TRBJ2-3; D not certain. CDR3 length: 14 amino acids. The germline V and J ends were trimmed by 4 bases and 2 bases, with 11 bases remaining between them. CDR1 SGDLS and CDR2 YYNGEE come from the germline V gene.